These T cell receptor beta chains were read from a single sample in a study of blood T cell repertoires in COVID-19. The method was immunoSEQ multiplex PCR; TCRdb's version includes in-frame clones alone and lacks a portion of them. The sample lists roughly 300,000 clones, approximately 86% occurring once. Sample: peripheral blood. The receptors shown here come from a man between 18 and 35 years old with active or convalescent COVID-19. Each CDR3 is given with its conserved first and last residue. The order of the fields is CDR3 length, J gene, V gene, CDR3 protein.

len: 16; j_gene: TRBJ2-5; v_gene: TRBV7-8; CDR3aa: CASSLSPAGDQETQYF
len: 12; j_gene: TRBJ1-1; v_gene: TRBV7-2; CDR3aa: CASSLGGGEAFF
len: 13; j_gene: TRBJ1-1; v_gene: TRBV27; CDR3aa: CASRRVGITEAFF
len: 14; j_gene: TRBJ1-2; v_gene: TRBV14; CDR3aa: CASSQGSGYYGYTF
len: 14; j_gene: TRBJ2-7; v_gene: TRBV5-6; CDR3aa: CASSFLLRGYEQYF
len: 15; j_gene: TRBJ1-1; v_gene: TRBV6-5; CDR3aa: CASSYGARGITEAFF
len: 15; j_gene: TRBJ2-7; v_gene: TRBV27; CDR3aa: CASSYTGTGGYEQYF
len: 16; j_gene: TRBJ2-2; v_gene: TRBV9; CDR3aa: CASSVVGGSNTGELFF
len: 16; j_gene: TRBJ2-7; v_gene: TRBV4-1; CDR3aa: CASSQDAPGSNYEQYF
len: 13; j_gene: TRBJ1-2; v_gene: TRBV6-5; CDR3aa: CASSYTANYGYTF
len: 15; j_gene: TRBJ2-6; v_gene: TRBV4-1; CDR3aa: CASSPIVSGANVLTF
len: 15; j_gene: TRBJ2-1; v_gene: TRBV5-5; CDR3aa: CASSLGKSSYNEQFF
len: 13; j_gene: TRBJ1-5; v_gene: TRBV6-2/TRBV6-3; CDR3aa: CASSLNRVQPQHF
len: 13; j_gene: TRBJ1-1; v_gene: TRBV6-5; CDR3aa: CASTLGGDTEAFF
len: 15; j_gene: TRBJ1-1; v_gene: TRBV7-3; CDR3aa: CASSLDGAMNTEAFF
len: 15; j_gene: TRBJ1-5; v_gene: TRBV5-5; CDR3aa: CASSLGTASNQPQHF
len: 15; j_gene: TRBJ1-4; v_gene: TRBV9; CDR3aa: CASSGGTAFNEKLFF
len: 13; j_gene: TRBJ1-1; v_gene: TRBV6-5; CDR3aa: CASSYGDSTEAFF
len: 17; j_gene: TRBJ1-3; v_gene: TRBV15; CDR3aa: CATSRDRGKLSGNTIYF
len: 13; j_gene: TRBJ2-5; v_gene: TRBV5-6; CDR3aa: CASSLAQGETQYF
len: 12; j_gene: TRBJ2-1; v_gene: TRBV6-1; CDR3aa: CASCLSGFEQFF
len: 12; j_gene: TRBJ2-7; v_gene: TRBV6-5; CDR3aa: CASNTGDYEQYF
len: 15; j_gene: TRBJ2-7; v_gene: TRBV4-3; CDR3aa: CASSPTLAGGHEQYF
len: 15; j_gene: TRBJ2-1; v_gene: TRBV6-5; CDR3aa: CASSYSSGGSNEQFF
len: 12; j_gene: TRBJ1-2; v_gene: TRBV7-8; CDR3aa: CASSLRGWGYTF
len: 17; j_gene: TRBJ1-1; v_gene: TRBV6-2/TRBV6-3; CDR3aa: CASSYLSGGALYTEAFF
len: 14; j_gene: TRBJ2-7; v_gene: TRBV5-5; CDR3aa: CASSTGQGDYEQYF
len: 16; j_gene: TRBJ2-7; v_gene: TRBV14; CDR3aa: CASSQDFGREFVEQYF
len: 20; j_gene: TRBJ1-6; v_gene: TRBV4-2; CDR3aa: CASSLVRDLPRRAYNSPLHF
len: 14; j_gene: TRBJ1-5; v_gene: TRBV7-9; CDR3aa: CASSLAGGNQPQHF
len: 18; j_gene: TRBJ1-6; v_gene: TRBV4-1; CDR3aa: CASSQSTARSSYNSPLHF
len: 15; j_gene: TRBJ1-5; v_gene: TRBV19; CDR3aa: CASQKDRVQSQPQHF
len: 16; j_gene: TRBJ1-2; v_gene: TRBV7-9; CDR3aa: CASSGWTGEGPGGYTF
len: 14; j_gene: TRBJ2-3; v_gene: TRBV19; CDR3aa: CATQTGGPTDTQYF
len: 14; j_gene: TRBJ1-5; v_gene: TRBV6-5; CDR3aa: CASSPTGGARPQHF
len: 16; j_gene: TRBJ1-5; v_gene: TRBV27; CDR3aa: CATKKANSYSNQPQHF
len: 14; j_gene: TRBJ2-2; v_gene: TRBV12-5; CDR3aa: CASGLGTGDFEVFF
len: 16; j_gene: TRBJ2-7; v_gene: TRBV7-6; CDR3aa: CASSLEPWTGFNEQYF
len: 12; j_gene: TRBJ2-4; v_gene: TRBV12-3/TRBV12-4; CDR3aa: CASSFHPTPQYF
len: 13; j_gene: TRBJ2-1; v_gene: TRBV29-1; CDR3aa: CSVPRGPYNEQFF
len: 15; j_gene: TRBJ2-7; v_gene: TRBV10-1; CDR3aa: CASSSGTSGDYEQYF
len: 12; j_gene: TRBJ1-6; v_gene: TRBV11-3; CDR3aa: CASSPKNSPLHF
len: 15; j_gene: TRBJ2-1; v_gene: TRBV9; CDR3aa: CASSVGLAGDNEQFF
len: 15; j_gene: TRBJ2-2; v_gene: TRBV10-1; CDR3aa: CASSRGGARTGELFF
len: 13; j_gene: TRBJ1-3; v_gene: TRBV5-4; CDR3aa: CASGGWEGNTIYF
len: 14; j_gene: TRBJ1-3; v_gene: TRBV11-2; CDR3aa: CASSLVGARNTIYF
len: 18; j_gene: TRBJ1-1; v_gene: TRBV7-9; CDR3aa: CASSLPTGTGAGDTEAFF
len: 14; j_gene: TRBJ2-2; v_gene: TRBV4-1; CDR3aa: CASSQGDYTGELFF
len: 13; j_gene: TRBJ2-3; v_gene: TRBV5-1; CDR3aa: CASSHLSPDTQYF
len: 15; j_gene: TRBJ2-2; v_gene: TRBV3-1/TRBV3-2; CDR3aa: CASSQASRNTGELFF
len: 9; j_gene: TRBJ1-2; v_gene: TRBV2; CDR3aa: CAREVGYTF
len: 16; j_gene: TRBJ2-3; v_gene: TRBV11-3; CDR3aa: CASSSRAGGPVDTQYF
len: 15; j_gene: TRBJ1-3; v_gene: TRBV11-2; CDR3aa: CASSLAGHGGNTIYF
len: 14; j_gene: TRBJ1-2; v_gene: TRBV19; CDR3aa: CASSHEGGIYGYTF
len: 15; j_gene: TRBJ1-1; v_gene: TRBV20-1; CDR3aa: CSASPGAGRGTEAFF
len: 12; j_gene: TRBJ1-2; v_gene: TRBV6-5; CDR3aa: CASTEPGHRYTF
len: 15; j_gene: TRBJ2-6; v_gene: TRBV18; CDR3aa: CASSYGQGLANVLTF
len: 15; j_gene: TRBJ1-1; v_gene: TRBV9; CDR3aa: CASSPLKVFDPGAFF
len: 16; j_gene: TRBJ2-7; v_gene: TRBV9; CDR3aa: CASSTESGTGPYEQYF
len: 15; j_gene: TRBJ1-3; v_gene: TRBV2; CDR3aa: CASSEASRAGNTIYF